The 18 T cell receptor beta chains reported below all come from one sample, sequenced in a study of T cell responses to AZD1222 COVID-19 vaccine. The method was immunoSEQ multiplex PCR; TCRdb's version includes in-frame clones alone and lacks a portion of them. The table lists approximately 82,000 clones, approximately 84% of them singletons, with approximately 13% in the top ten. The sample in question was peripheral blood, obtained on day 0 of AZD1222 vaccination. The receptors were gathered from an adult in good health.

This chain connects TRBV19 to TRBJ2-3, with D possibly matching TRBD2 (6 bases). Germline loops: CDR1 LNHDA, CDR2 SQIVND (reference sequence). Trimming cost V 4 bases and J 0 bases, with 14 bases left between them. The CDR3 has 16 residues. Here the CDR3 DNA reads TGTGCCAGTAGTAGCACCGGGACTCTAAGCACAGATACGCAGTATTTT. This sequence encodes CASSSTGTLSTDTQYF.

The J gene is TRBJ1-5, the V gene TRBV18; no clear D gene. The CDR3 runs 16 residues. Germline CDR1 and CDR2: KGHSH and LQKENI. The V end was cut by 1 base, the J end by 0 bases, with 10 bases between. The chain's CDR3 is CASSPQGGYSNQPQHF. The DNA for the CDR3 is TGTGCCAGCTCACCACAGGGCGGATATAGCAATCAGCCCCAGCATTTT.

This clone was observed a single time. The chain has TRBV3-1 (or the pseudogene TRBV3-2) and TRBJ1-2; TRBD1 agrees at 7 bases. The trim removed 3 bases at V and 4 bases at J, leaving 5 bases unmatched. CDR3 length: 14 residues. From germline, CDR1 is LGHDT and CDR2 YNNKEL (reference sequence). The chain's CDR3 is CASSHTTGAYGYTF. CDR3 DNA: TGTGCCAGCAGCCATACCACAGGGGCCTATGGCTACACCTTC.

The chain uses TRBV20-1 and TRBJ2-5; D remains unclear. V was shortened by 2 bases and J by 7 bases, with 5 bases between the two germline ends. This CDR3 region has 10 residues. The germline CDR1 and CDR2 sequences are DFQATT and SNEGSKA (reference sequence). Here the CDR3 reads CSARLGTQYF. Here the CDR3 DNA reads TGCAGTGCTAGACTCGGGACCCAGTACTTC.

This rearrangement joins TRBV7-3 to TRBJ2-3, with D perhaps matching TRBD2 (6 bases). The germline gives CDR1 SGHTA, CDR2 FQGTGA. V was clipped by 5 bases and J by 0 bases, with 9 bases between them. The CDR3 length is 14 residues. The CDR3 DNA sequence: TGTGCCAGCAGCCCGGGACTCAGCACAGATACGCAGTATTTT. The encoded protein is CASSPGLSTDTQYF.

This chain connects TRBV5-6 to TRBJ2-1, with D tentatively TRBD2 (5 bases). CDR1 is SGHDT and CDR2 is YYEEEE in the germline V gene. This CDR3 is built from 13 residues. The V gene lost 3 bases and the J gene lost 8 bases, with 12 bases spanning the gap. In nucleotides, the CDR3 is TGTGCCAGCAGCTCACTAGTAGGCGATGAGCAGTTCTTC. This codes for CASSSLVGDEQFF.

The chain is built from TRBV2 and TRBJ1-2; D unclear. The CDR3 runs 15 residues. Trimming took 3 bases from V and 0 from J, leaving 11 bases between them. Germline CDR1 and CDR2: SNHLY and FYNNEI. The CDR3 reads CASSDPDRANYGYTF. CDR3 nucleotides: TGTGCCAGCAGTGATCCGGACCGAGCTAACTATGGCTACACCTTC.

The chain joins TRBV5-1 to TRBJ1-6, with no clear D. V was pared by 1 base and J by 5 bases, with 10 bases between. The CDR3 loop spans 15 amino acids. Germline assignment: CDR1 SGHRS and CDR2 YFSETQ. DNA for the CDR3: TGCGCCAGCAGCTTGCTCCAGGACCATAATTCACCCCTCCACTTT. It yields the protein CASSLLQDHNSPLHF. Using reference TRBV5-1 and TRBJ1-6 for the parts outside the CDR3, the full variable domain is KAGVTQTPRYLIKTRGQQVTLSCSPISGHRSVSWYQQTPGQGLQFLFEYFSETQRNKGNFPGRFSGRQFSNSRSEMNVSTLELGDSALYLCASSLLQDHNSPLHFGNGTRLTVT.

The chain's CDR3 is CASSATGQGTPLHF. The CDR3 bases are TGTGCCAGCAGCGCAACGGGACAGGGAACACCCCTCCACTTT. This sequence joins TRBV7-9 and TRBJ1-6; the match to TRBD1 covers 9 bases. The CDR3 consists of 14 residues. V trimming: 5 bases; J trimming: 11 bases; junction bases outside the gene matches: 7. In germline, CDR1 is SEHNR, CDR2 FQNEAQ (reference sequence). Full variable domain (rest looked up from reference TRBV7-9 and TRBJ1-6): DTGVSQNPRHKITKRGQNVTFRCDPISEHNRLYWYRQTLGQGPEFLTYFQNEAQLEKSRLLSDRFSAERPKGSFSTLEIQRTEQGDSAMYLCASSATGQGTPLHFGNGTRLTVT.

The J gene is TRBJ2-5, the V gene TRBV7-9, with D uncertain. The V gene's germline CDR1 is SEHNR and CDR2 FQNEAQ (reference sequence). V dropped 4 bases and J dropped 2 bases, with 14 bases sitting between them. The CDR3 runs to 15 residues. The CDR3 sequence is CASSSGRSGQETQYF. In nucleotides, the CDR3 is TGTGCCAGCAGCTCAGGCCGGTCCGGACAAGAGACCCAGTACTTC.

J is TRBJ1-2 and V is TRBV12-3 or TRBV12-4; tentative D call: TRBD1 (5 bases). V was pared by 5 bases and J by 6 bases, with 13 bases between. This CDR3 has 13 amino acids. The CDR3 coding sequence is TGTGCCAGCAGTGCCGCGGGGCTGCATGGCTACACCTTC. Its translation: CASSAAGLHGYTF.

The genes are TRBV4-3 and TRBJ2-3, with 8 nucleotides matching TRBD2. CDR1 LGHNA and CDR2 YSLEER come from the germline V gene. The CDR3 has 15 residues. V lost 4 bases to trimming and J lost 3 bases; unmatched junction nucleotides: 6. CDR3 region: CASSLRVAGTDTQYF. The CDR3 DNA reads TGCGCCAGCAGCCTTAGGGTAGCGGGGACAGATACGCAGTATTTT.

This chain uses TRBV6-2 or TRBV6-3 with TRBJ2-3, with D maybe TRBD2 (5 bases). The V and J ends lost 5 bases and 0 bases respectively, with 12 bases between them. In germline, CDR1 is MNHEY, CDR2 SVGEGT. This CDR3 comprises 15 residues. CDR3 bases: TGTGCCAGCAGTACCCCGGGCGGGAGCACAGATACGCAGTATTTT. It translates to CASSTPGGSTDTQYF.

The V call is TRBV7-8, the J call TRBJ1-6; D is possibly TRBD1 (6 bases). CDR3 length equals 14 residues. V was pared by 4 bases and J by 7 bases, with 11 bases between. CDR1 is SGHVS, CDR2 FQNEAQ, per germline. This CDR3 reads CASSSGTWNSPLHF. The CDR3, as DNA: TGTGCCAGCAGCTCAGGGACATGGAATTCACCCCTCCACTTT.

The genes are TRBV7-2 and TRBJ2-1; D may correspond to TRBD1 or TRBD2 (5 bases each). Trimming removed 3 bases at V and 7 bases at J, with 10 bases between. The CDR3 covers 13 residues. CDR1 is SGHTA and CDR2 is FQGNSA in the germline V gene. The chain's CDR3 is CASSLGESNEQFF. The CDR3 nucleotides read TGTGCCAGCAGCTTGGGGGAGTCGAATGAGCAGTTCTTC.

This chain connects TRBV28 to TRBJ2-5, with TRBD1 matching over 7 bases. The CDR3 contains 13 residues. Germline-derived CDR1 and CDR2 are MDHEN and SYDVKM. V dropped 3 bases and J dropped 7; count of bases not matched to a gene: 5. CDR3 bases: TGTGCCAGCAGTTTCAGGGGGTGGGGGACCCAGTACTTC. It translates to CASSFRGWGTQYF.

The chain couples TRBV3-1 (or the pseudogene TRBV3-2) to TRBJ2-7; 7 nucleotides match TRBD1. Losses at the gene ends were 4 bases for V and 7 bases for J; bases not matched to a gene: 1. Germline CDR1 and CDR2: LGHDT and YNNKEL (reference sequence). The CDR3 totals 11 residues. CDR3 nucleotides: TGTGCCAGCAGCCCAGGGGGAGAGCAGTACTTC. It yields the protein CASSPGGEQYF.

J is TRBJ1-1 and V is TRBV12-3 or TRBV12-4, with D uncertain. The V gene lost 6 bases and the J gene lost 7 bases, with 9 bases spanning the gap. The CDR3 runs to 11 residues. The CDR3 coding sequence is TGTGCCAGCAGGGCCGCTTATGAAGCTTTCTTT. Its translation is CASRAAYEAFF.